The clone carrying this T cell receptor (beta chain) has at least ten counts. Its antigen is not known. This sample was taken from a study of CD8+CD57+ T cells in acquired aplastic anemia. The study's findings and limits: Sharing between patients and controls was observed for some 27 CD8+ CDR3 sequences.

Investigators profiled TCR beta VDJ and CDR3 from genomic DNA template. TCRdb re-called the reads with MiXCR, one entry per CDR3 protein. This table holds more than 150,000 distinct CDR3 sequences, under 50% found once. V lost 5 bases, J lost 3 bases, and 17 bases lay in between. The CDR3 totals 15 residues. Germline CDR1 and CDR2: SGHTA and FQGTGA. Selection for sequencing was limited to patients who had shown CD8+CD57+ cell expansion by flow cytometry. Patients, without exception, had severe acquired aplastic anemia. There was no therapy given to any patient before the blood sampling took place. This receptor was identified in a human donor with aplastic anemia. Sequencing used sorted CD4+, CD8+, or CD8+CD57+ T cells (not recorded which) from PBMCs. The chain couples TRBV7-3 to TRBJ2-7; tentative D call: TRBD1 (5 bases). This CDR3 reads CASSPSPGMRYEQYF. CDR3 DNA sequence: TGTGCCAGCAGCCCCTCCCCAGGGATGCGCTACGAGCAGTACTTC.